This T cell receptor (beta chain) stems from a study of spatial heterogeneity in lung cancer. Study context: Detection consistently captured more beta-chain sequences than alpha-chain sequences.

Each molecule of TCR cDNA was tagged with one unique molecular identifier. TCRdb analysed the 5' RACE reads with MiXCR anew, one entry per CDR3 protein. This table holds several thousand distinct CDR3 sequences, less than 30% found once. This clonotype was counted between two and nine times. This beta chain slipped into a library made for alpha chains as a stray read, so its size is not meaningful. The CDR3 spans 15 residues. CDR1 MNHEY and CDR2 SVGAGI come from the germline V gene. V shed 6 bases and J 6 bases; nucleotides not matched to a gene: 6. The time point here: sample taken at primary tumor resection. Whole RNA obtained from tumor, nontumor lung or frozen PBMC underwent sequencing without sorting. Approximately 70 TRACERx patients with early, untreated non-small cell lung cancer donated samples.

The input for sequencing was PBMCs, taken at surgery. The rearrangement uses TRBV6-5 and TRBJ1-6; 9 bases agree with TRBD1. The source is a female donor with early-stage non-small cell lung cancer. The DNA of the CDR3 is TGTGCCAGCAGCTGGAGGGACAGGGTTAATTCACCCCTCCACTTT. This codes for CASSWRDRVNSPLHF.